A selection of T cell receptor beta chains follows, all from one sample in a study of response to subunit inactivated influenza vaccine. TCRdb fed the RT-PCR reads into MiXCR, producing one record per CDR3 protein. The sample consists of about 780,000 distinct CDR3 sequences, around 18% of them appearing once. Source: PBMCs from blood, taken roughly 5 days after vaccination. These receptors were taken from a man aged 45-60 years who received an inactivated influenza vaccine. CDR3s include the opening cysteine and the closing phenylalanine or tryptophan. Each record gives: clone size, D gene, J gene, V gene, CDR3 DNA, CDR3 protein. A D gene is named only where the DNA matches it firmly. The size of a clone is reported for some rows only, either as once, few or many, or as a class for expanded clones.

abundance: NA; d_gene: NA; j_gene: TRBJ2-5; v_gene: TRBV6-1; CDR3nt: TGTGCCAGCAGACTTCACGGACAGGGAGGGATTGGGGAGACCCAGTACTTC; CDR3aa: CASRLHGQGGIGETQYF
abundance: few; d_gene: NA; j_gene: TRBJ2-2; v_gene: TRBV9; CDR3nt: TGTGCCAGCAGCGTAGACCCCACCGGGGAGCTGTTTTTT; CDR3aa: CASSVDPTGELFF
abundance: NA; d_gene: NA; j_gene: TRBJ1-1; v_gene: TRBV12-3/TRBV12-4; CDR3nt: TGTGCCAGCAGTTTAGCGCGGAGAGGCACTGAAGCTTTCTTT; CDR3aa: CASSLARRGTEAFF
abundance: few; d_gene: NA; j_gene: TRBJ1-6; v_gene: TRBV13; CDR3nt: TGTGCCAGCAGCGCCTTCAGGACTGGGGTGAATTCACCCCTCCACTTT; CDR3aa: CASSAFRTGVNSPLHF
abundance: NA; d_gene: TRBD2; j_gene: TRBJ2-5; v_gene: TRBV12-3/TRBV12-4; CDR3nt: TGTGCCAGCGGTCCCTCCGGTAGCGGGGAAGAGACCCAGTACTTC; CDR3aa: CASGPSGSGEETQYF
abundance: NA; d_gene: TRBD2; j_gene: TRBJ2-5; v_gene: TRBV30; CDR3nt: TGTGCCTGGAGTACCACTAGCGGGATTACCCAAGAGACCCAGTACTTC; CDR3aa: CAWSTTSGITQETQYF
abundance: few; d_gene: NA; j_gene: TRBJ2-1; v_gene: TRBV20-1; CDR3nt: TGCAGTGCTCTTACCCGGACTGGTAGCTCCTACAATGAGCAGTTCTTC; CDR3aa: CSALTRTGSSYNEQFF
abundance: NA; d_gene: TRBD2; j_gene: TRBJ2-3; v_gene: TRBV20-1; CDR3nt: TGCAGTGCTGCAAGCGGGGGGGCCGGGGATACGCAGTATTTT; CDR3aa: CSAASGGAGDTQYF
abundance: NA; d_gene: TRBD2; j_gene: TRBJ2-1; v_gene: TRBV11-2; CDR3nt: TGTGCCAGCAGCTTGTTCCGAAAGCGGGAGGCGGGTTACAATGAGCAGTTCTTC; CDR3aa: CASSLFRKREAGYNEQFF
abundance: few; d_gene: NA; j_gene: TRBJ2-5; v_gene: TRBV29-1; CDR3nt: TGCAGCGTTGTGGGTGGGGCTCAGGGAGAGACCCAGTACTTC; CDR3aa: CSVVGGAQGETQYF
abundance: many; d_gene: TRBD2; j_gene: TRBJ2-1; v_gene: TRBV7-2; CDR3nt: TGTGCCAGCAGCCCTACGGGACTAGCGGGAGCCTACAATGAGCAGTTCTTC; CDR3aa: CASSPTGLAGAYNEQFF
abundance: NA; d_gene: NA; j_gene: TRBJ2-3; v_gene: TRBV28; CDR3nt: TGTGCCAGCAGTTTAGCTGTCGGGACGCTGGCACAGTATTTT; CDR3aa: CASSLAVGTLAQYF
abundance: few; d_gene: TRBD2; j_gene: TRBJ2-1; v_gene: TRBV6-5; CDR3nt: TGTGCCAGCAGTTCCCCGGGGGGGCCGGTTAATGAGCAGTTCTTC; CDR3aa: CASSSPGGPVNEQFF
abundance: NA; d_gene: TRBD2; j_gene: TRBJ2-2; v_gene: TRBV20-1; CDR3nt: TGCAGTGCTCCCCAGAGGGCACTAGCGGGGGGGCGGACCGGGGAGCTGTTTTTT; CDR3aa: CSAPQRALAGGRTGELFF
abundance: NA; d_gene: NA; j_gene: TRBJ2-5; v_gene: TRBV7-2; CDR3nt: TGTGCCAGCAGCTACACCTTACAAGAGACCCAGTACTTC; CDR3aa: CASSYTLQETQYF
abundance: few; d_gene: TRBD1; j_gene: TRBJ2-3; v_gene: TRBV6-5; CDR3nt: TGTGCCAGCAGTTCAACACCCCCGACAGGGACCAGCACAGATACGCAGTATTTT; CDR3aa: CASSSTPPTGTSTDTQYF
abundance: few; d_gene: NA; j_gene: TRBJ2-2; v_gene: TRBV7-9; CDR3nt: TGTGCCAGCAGCCCCGGGGGCGGCGGGTATAACACCGGGGAGCTGTTTTTT; CDR3aa: CASSPGGGGYNTGELFF
abundance: NA; d_gene: TRBD1; j_gene: TRBJ2-5; v_gene: TRBV7-2; CDR3nt: TGTGCCAGCAGCTGGGGGACAGGGATAAAAGAGACCCAGTACTTC; CDR3aa: CASSWGTGIKETQYF